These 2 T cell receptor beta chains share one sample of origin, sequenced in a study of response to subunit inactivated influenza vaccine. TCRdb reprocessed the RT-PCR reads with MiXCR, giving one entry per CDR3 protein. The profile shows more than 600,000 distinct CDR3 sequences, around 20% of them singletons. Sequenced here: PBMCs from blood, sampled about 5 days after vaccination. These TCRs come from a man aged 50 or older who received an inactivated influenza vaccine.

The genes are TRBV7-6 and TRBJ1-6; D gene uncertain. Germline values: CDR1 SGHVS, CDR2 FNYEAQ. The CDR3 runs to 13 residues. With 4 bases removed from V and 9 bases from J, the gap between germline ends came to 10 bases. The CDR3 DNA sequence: TGTGCCAGCAGCTCTACCGAAGCTTCACCCCTCCACTTT. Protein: CASSSTEASPLHF.

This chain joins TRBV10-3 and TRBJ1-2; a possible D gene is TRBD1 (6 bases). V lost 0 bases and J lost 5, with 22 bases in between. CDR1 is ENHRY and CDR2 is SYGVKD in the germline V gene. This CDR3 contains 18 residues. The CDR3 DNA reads TGTGCCATCAGTGAGTCGTTTTGGGACACTGGGACGCAGTATGGCTACACCTTC. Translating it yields CAISESFWDTGTQYGYTF.